This T cell receptor (beta chain) is from a study of OX40 agonist ivuxolimab in advanced cancers. Germline CDR1 SGHDT, CDR2 YYEEEE. The V and J ends lost 2 bases and 4 bases, in that order; junction bases with no gene match: 5. This CDR3 has 15 amino acids. Repertoires were generated with immunoSEQ multiplex PCR, while TCRdb's copy carries only in-frame clones and drops some. The sample carries some 65,000 clones, about 88% recorded once. Overall study findings and caveats: The study did not work out the antigen specificity of the expanded peripheral T cells.

Note on this clone: Its antigen remains unknown.

This chain uses TRBV5-6 with TRBJ1-4, with 7 positions matching TRBD1. The clonotype originates from an adult with an advanced solid tumor such as melanoma, head and neck, liver or kidney cancer. Here the sequenced sample was CD4+ or CD8+ T cells sorted from blood, taken in a trial of the OX40 agonist ivuxolimab. Here the CDR3 reads CASSFFRQGNEKLFF. CDR3 DNA: TGTGCCAGCAGCTTCTTCCGACAGGGTAATGAAAAACTGTTTTTT.